Below, 23 T cell receptor beta chains from the same sample are listed, as sequenced in a study of PD-1 blockade in classical Hodgkin lymphoma. TCRdb's copy holds only in-frame clones and misses some; the assay was immunoSEQ multiplex PCR. The data contain approximately 25,000 clones, around 80% of them seen just once; the ten biggest clones take up about 8%. Following autologous stem cell transplantation, relapse occurred in every patient, and exposure to brentuximab vedotin varied. The sequences come from peripheral blood mononuclear cells (PBMCs), collected before the second cycle of nivolumab. These receptors were obtained from a human donor with classical Hodgkin lymphoma.

V usage is TRBV2 and J usage is TRBJ1-4; maybe TRBD1 (5 bases). V was cut by 4 bases and J by 5 bases, with 11 bases left in between. Per germline, CDR1 SNHLY and CDR2 FYNNEI. This CDR3 spans 14 amino acids. The DNA of the CDR3 is TGTGCCAGCAGTGTCCAGGGTTTAAATGAAAAACTGTTTTTT. It yields the protein CASSVQGLNEKLFF.

This clone was detected once. V gene TRBV27 combines with J gene TRBJ1-4, with D unclear. From germline, CDR1 is MNHEY and CDR2 SMNVEV (reference sequence). The CDR3 is made up of 13 amino acids. The V end lost 2 bases, the J end lost 8 bases, and 9 bases lay between the germline ends. The CDR3 nucleotides are TGTGCCAGCAGTTTAGGCAGTTGGGAAAAACTGTTTTTT. Its protein is CASSLGSWEKLFF.

The chain has TRBV9 and TRBJ2-5; D uncertain. Trimming pared 1 base from V and 4 bases from J, leaving 8 bases between. There are 13 residues in the CDR3. The germline V gene encodes CDR1 SGDLS and CDR2 YYNGEE. CDR3 sequence (DNA): TGTGCCAGCAGCGTAAACTATGGAGAGACCCAGTACTTC. As protein: CASSVNYGETQYF.

This clone was seen only once. V gene TRBV25-1 combines with J gene TRBJ2-7; possible D gene TRBD1, 6 bases. Germline values: CDR1 MGHDK, CDR2 SYGVNS. Trimming cost V 4 bases and J 7 bases, with 8 bases left between them. The CDR3 length is 11 residues. DNA of the CDR3: TGTGCCAGCAGTGGCGGACAGGAGCAGTACTTC. Its protein is CASSGGQEQYF.

V gene TRBV11-2 combines with J gene TRBJ2-7, with TRBD2 identical over 7 bases. The CDR3 loop spans 17 amino acids. V lost 3 bases and J lost 4; bases outside the gene matches: 15. The germline CDR1 and CDR2 sequences are SGHAT and FQNNGV. The CDR3 reads CASSFALGGGSLYEQYF. The CDR3 coding sequence is TGTGCCAGCAGCTTCGCCTTAGGTGGCGGGAGTTTGTACGAGCAGTACTTC.

The chain couples TRBV5-1 to TRBJ2-2; D is perhaps TRBD1 (6 bases). V gave up 0 bases and J gave up 4 bases, with 19 bases separating them. In germline, CDR1 is SGHRS, CDR2 YFSETQ. The CDR3 runs to 18 residues. The CDR3 reads CASSLVLMGAVSTGELFF. The CDR3 bases are TGCGCCAGCAGCTTGGTTCTGATGGGGGCGGTCAGCACCGGGGAGCTGTTTTTT.

The chain carries TRBV18 and TRBJ1-4; 9 nucleotides line up with TRBD1. This CDR3 comprises 15 residues. V gave up 2 bases and J gave up 5 bases; unmatched junction bases: 3. Germline V CDR1 and CDR2: KGHSH, LQKENI. The chain's CDR3 is CASSPTTGGNEKLFF. The DNA for the CDR3 is TGTGCCAGCTCACCAACGACAGGGGGGAATGAAAAACTGTTTTTT.

The chain recombines TRBV29-1 with TRBJ2-5; D perhaps matches TRBD1 (5 bases). The CDR3 covers 13 residues. Germline-derived CDR1 and CDR2 are SQVTM and ANQGSEA. V lost 5 bases and J 5 bases, leaving 15 bases between the germline ends. The chain's CDR3 is CSVPTDATETQYF. DNA for the CDR3: TGCAGCGTTCCGACAGATGCTACGGAGACCCAGTACTTC.

The CDR3 DNA follows: TGTGCCAGCAGTCCTTCACTAGCGGCCGGGGGGGAGCAGTACTTC. Its protein is CASSPSLAAGGEQYF. The chain uses TRBV7-2 and TRBJ2-7; 8 bases fit TRBD2. The CDR3 has 15 residues. Trimming removed 6 bases from V and 7 bases from J; junction bases left unmatched: 14. Germline loops: CDR1 SGHTA, CDR2 FQGNSA. The full variable domain, rest sourced from reference TRBV7-2 and TRBJ2-7, is GAGVSQSPSNKVTEKGKDVELRCDPISGHTALYWYRQSLGQGLEFLIYFQGNSAPDKSGLPSDRFSAERTGGSVSTLTIQRTQQEDSAVYLCASSPSLAAGGEQYFGPGTRLTVT.

The CDR3 nucleotides are TGTGCCAGCCCACAGAGCTCATGGAAGGGGGCTTACACAGATACGCAGTATTTT. Translated, it gives CASPQSSWKGAYTDTQYF. The rearrangement uses TRBV18 and TRBJ2-3, with 7 bases lining up with TRBD1. The CDR3 runs 18 residues. V shed 8 bases and J 2 bases; nucleotides not matched to a gene: 19. Germline V gene lookup returns CDR1 KGHSH and CDR2 LQKENI.

The chain couples TRBV11-2 to TRBJ2-3, with D uncertain. The CDR3 is 14 residues long. V lost 2 bases and J 2 bases, leaving 8 bases between the germline ends. Germline V gene lookup returns CDR1 SGHAT and CDR2 FQNNGV. CDR3 residues: CASSLTANTDTQYF. The CDR3 region has the DNA TGTGCCAGCAGCTTAACAGCCAACACAGATACGCAGTATTTT. Full variable domain (missing parts from reference TRBV11-2 and TRBJ2-3): EAGVAQSPRYKIIEKRQSVAFWCNPISGHATLYWYQQILGQGPKLLIQFQNNGVVDDSQLPKDRFSAERLKGVDSTLKIQPAKLEDSAVYLCASSLTANTDTQYFGPGTRLTVL.

This clone is medium-sized (0.01 to 0.1%) in the sample. V usage is TRBV28 and J usage is TRBJ2-7; D is possibly TRBD1 (5 bases). The CDR3 is 13 residues long. Germline CDR1 and CDR2: MDHEN and SYDVKM. Trimming pared 5 bases from V and 5 bases from J, leaving 13 bases between. The CDR3 region has the DNA TGTGCCAGCAGTAACCTCCAGGGTGACGAGCAGTACTTC. Translated, it gives CASSNLQGDEQYF.

The chain uses TRBV5-1 and TRBJ1-1, with 8 bases identical to TRBD1. V was clipped by 4 bases and J by 4 bases; unmatched bases: 9. The CDR3 is 15 residues long. Germline-derived CDR1 and CDR2 are SGHRS and YFSETQ. The CDR3 region is CASSTGQGVTTEAFF. DNA of the CDR3: TGCGCCAGCAGCACCGGACAGGGAGTCACCACTGAAGCTTTCTTT.

The sample holds a few counts of this clone. The chain uses TRBV25-1 and TRBJ2-3; D possibly corresponds to TRBD1 (5 bases). The CDR3 is made up of 15 amino acids. Germline CDR1 and CDR2: MGHDK and SYGVNS. The V end was cut by 2 bases, the J end by 0 bases, with 9 bases between. As DNA, the CDR3 is TGTGCCAGCAGTGAAGAAGGGGATAGCACAGATACGCAGTATTTT. Encoded protein: CASSEEGDSTDTQYF.

The gene calls are TRBV2 and TRBJ2-1; tentative D call: TRBD2 (6 bases). V lost 7 bases and J 10 bases, leaving 20 bases between the germline ends. This CDR3 is built from 14 residues. Germline V gene lookup returns CDR1 SNHLY and CDR2 FYNNEI. CDR3 loop: CASTKEGGVGEQFF. The CDR3 DNA is TGTGCCAGCACGAAGGAGGGCGGGGTCGGGGAGCAGTTCTTC.

V gene TRBV4-2 combines with J gene TRBJ2-1; 11 positions agree with TRBD2. V was clipped by 5 bases and J by 0 bases; unmatched bases: 3. The CDR3 runs to 16 residues. Germline V gene sequence: CDR1 LGHNA, CDR2 YNFKEQ. CDR3 protein: CASSTGTSGSYNEQFF. Here the CDR3 DNA reads TGTGCCAGCAGCACTGGGACTAGCGGCTCCTACAATGAGCAGTTCTTC.

The rearrangement links TRBV4-1 to TRBJ1-2; 8 positions match TRBD1. Trimming cost V 3 bases and J 4 bases; bases outside gene matches: 7. The length of the CDR3 is 15 residues. Germline CDR1 and CDR2: MGHRA and YSYEKL. The CDR3 coding sequence is TGCGCCAGCAGCCAGCCAGTGACAGGGGTCTATGGCTACACCTTC. Its translation is CASSQPVTGVYGYTF.

The chain recombines TRBV5-1 with TRBJ1-1, with D possibly matching TRBD1 (6 bases). Germline V lookup: CDR1 SGHRS, CDR2 YFSETQ. The CDR3 totals 13 residues. V lost 4 bases and J 4 bases, leaving 11 bases between the germline ends. CDR3 loop: CASSQQGSTEAFF. CDR3 DNA sequence: TGCGCCAGCAGCCAACAGGGATCCACTGAAGCTTTCTTT.

The rearrangement joins TRBV2 to TRBJ2-3; D assignment may be TRBD1 or TRBD2 (5 bases each). V lost 1 base and J 2 bases, leaving 13 bases between the germline ends. From germline, CDR1 is SNHLY and CDR2 FYNNEI. The CDR3 is 16 residues long. CDR3 sequence: CASSEERLGVTDTQYF. DNA of the CDR3: TGTGCCAGCAGTGAAGAGAGATTGGGGGTCACAGATACGCAGTATTTT.

V is TRBV28 and J is TRBJ2-7, with 8 bases matching TRBD1. The germline V gene encodes CDR1 MDHEN and CDR2 SYDVKM. With V trimmed by 1 base and J by 3 bases, 17 bases remained unmatched. This CDR3 comprises 19 residues. The CDR3 nucleotides read TGTGCCAGCAGTTTATATAAGACGGGTGGCAGGGGGCGCCTCTACGAGCAGTACTTC. Translation: CASSLYKTGGRGRLYEQYF.

The chain uses TRBV27 and TRBJ2-1; 12 positions agree with TRBD2. Unmatched junction bases numbered 7, after V lost 6 bases and J lost 1 base. CDR1 MNHEY and CDR2 SMNVEV come from the germline V gene (reference sequence). The CDR3 loop spans 17 amino acids. The CDR3 nucleotides are TGTGCCAGCAGGCCCGGGACTAGCGGGTATTCCTACAATGAGCAGTTCTTC. Protein sequence: CASRPGTSGYSYNEQFF.

The chain joins TRBV5-4 to TRBJ2-2; D not certain. CDR1 SGHNT and CDR2 YYREEE come from the germline V gene (reference sequence). Trimming left V 2 bases short and J 1 base short, with 3 bases between. The CDR3 is 13 amino acids. The CDR3 protein is CASSFENTGELFF. The CDR3 DNA reads TGTGCCAGCAGCTTTGAGAACACCGGGGAGCTGTTTTTT.

The chain couples TRBV28 to TRBJ2-1; 7 positions match TRBD1. The V gene's germline CDR1 is MDHEN and CDR2 SYDVKM. The CDR3 has 16 residues. V lost 5 bases to trimming and J lost 0 bases; unmatched junction nucleotides: 7. In DNA form, the CDR3 reads TGTGCCAGCAGTCAAACGACAGGGAGCTCCTACAATGAGCAGTTCTTC. Its protein is CASSQTTGSSYNEQFF.